Below are 11 T cell receptor beta chains sequenced from a single sample in a study of blood T cell repertoires in COVID-19. Libraries were prepared by immunoSEQ multiplex PCR; TCRdb keeps only in-frame clonotypes and omits some of them. The sample holds a few hundred thousand clones, over 75% seen once. Sequencing used PBMCs or T cells enriched from blood (not recorded which). All receptors come from a woman in her forties who had recovered from COVID-19.

V and J are TRBV30 and TRBJ2-3; weak D call: TRBD2 (6 bases). The CDR3 extends over 16 amino acids. The V end lost 5 bases, the J end lost 2 bases, and 20 bases lay between the germline ends. Germline values: CDR1 GTSNPN, CDR2 SVGIG (reference sequence). DNA for the CDR3: TGTGCCTGGTTTTCCGAGGGGCGGGGATACACAGATACGCAGTATTTT. Protein sequence: CAWFSEGRGYTDTQYF.

This sequence joins TRBV6-5 and TRBJ1-4, with D uncertain. Germline CDR1 MNHEY, CDR2 SVGAGI. The CDR3 has 14 residues. V shed 2 bases and J shed 0 bases, with 4 bases lying between them. In DNA form, the CDR3 reads TGTGCCAGCAGTTACACAGCAACTAATGAAAAACTGTTTTTT. Protein sequence: CASSYTATNEKLFF.

Only a few counts were recorded for this clone. This chain links TRBV18 with TRBJ2-1; 15 bases match TRBD2. V lost 6 bases to trimming and J lost 9 bases; unmatched junction nucleotides: 6. This CDR3 has 15 amino acids. Germline loops: CDR1 KGHSH, CDR2 LQKENI. The CDR3 loop is CASSRTSGRAVEQFF. For the CDR3, the DNA is TGTGCCAGCTCCAGGACTAGCGGGAGGGCGGTTGAGCAGTTCTTC.

This clone was found many times. The sample contains more than one DNA sequence encoding this CDR3. The CDR3 protein is CSVDSYGYTF. CDR3 nucleotides: TGCAGCGTTGACAGCTATGGCTACACCTTC. The chain carries TRBV29-1 and TRBJ1-2; D remains unclear. V dropped 3 bases and J dropped 4 bases, with 3 bases sitting between them. This CDR3 contains 10 residues. Looked up from germline, CDR1 is SQVTM and CDR2 is ANQGSEA.

The rearrangement links TRBV30 to TRBJ1-1; D gene unclear. Germline CDR1 and CDR2: GTSNPN and SVGIG (reference sequence). This CDR3 region has 13 residues. V was shortened by 2 bases and J by 1 base, with 8 bases between the two germline ends. DNA for the CDR3: TGTGCCTGGAGTATATCCCCGAACACTGAAGCTTTCTTT. Translated, it gives CAWSISPNTEAFF.

This chain connects TRBV5-6 to TRBJ2-7; D perhaps matches TRBD1 (5 bases). Germline CDR1 SGHDT, CDR2 YYEEEE. The CDR3 has 12 amino acids. The V end was cut by 4 bases, the J end by 7 bases, with 12 bases between. The CDR3 nucleotides are TGTGCCAGCAGCGGGGCAGCGAGGGAGCAGTACTTC. Translated, it gives CASSGAAREQYF.

The chain has TRBV19 and TRBJ1-5; 11 nucleotides match TRBD1. This CDR3 has 14 residues. Germline values: CDR1 LNHDA, CDR2 SQIVND (reference sequence). Trimming took 6 bases from V and 7 from J; bases not matched to a gene: 5. The CDR3 reads CASRMDRGRQPQHF. The CDR3 DNA reads as TGTGCCAGTAGGATGGACAGGGGGCGGCAGCCCCAGCATTTT.

The V and J genes are TRBV6-5 and TRBJ1-1; no clear D. With 8 bases removed from V and 5 bases from J, the gap between germline ends came to 15 bases. Looked up from germline, CDR1 is MNHEY and CDR2 is SVGAGI. This CDR3 spans 13 amino acids. CDR3 residues: CASHGEHGTEAFF. DNA for the CDR3: TGTGCCAGCCATGGGGAGCATGGGACTGAAGCTTTCTTT.

This chain joins TRBV19 and TRBJ1-2, with D uncertain. From germline, CDR1 is LNHDA and CDR2 SQIVND (reference sequence). This CDR3 is 12 amino acids long. V shed 6 bases and J shed 7 bases, with 12 bases lying between them. In nucleotides, the CDR3 is TGTGCCAGTAGCCCAGAGGCCGGTGGCTACACCTTC. Its protein is CASSPEAGGYTF.

This chain uses TRBV11-2 with TRBJ1-4; D unclear. Per germline, CDR1 SGHAT and CDR2 FQNNGV. V lost 5 bases and J lost 4, with 17 bases in between. The CDR3 extends over 16 amino acids. The CDR3, as DNA: TGTGCCAGCAGCCGACTTGAGGGCCTCCTTAATGAAAAACTGTTTTTT. It encodes CASSRLEGLLNEKLFF.

The sample holds a few counts of this clone. In nucleotides, the CDR3 is TGTGCCAGCAGTCCCGGCCCGACTTTTAGCTACACCTTC. Protein: CASSPGPTFSYTF. This chain uses TRBV27 with TRBJ1-2; no definite D call. Germline V gene lookup returns CDR1 MNHEY and CDR2 SMNVEV (reference sequence). The CDR3 covers 13 residues. The ends were cut back, 5 bases at V and 9 bases at J, with 16 bases in the middle.